The 13 T cell receptor beta chains below come from one sample, sequenced in a study of blood T cell repertoires in COVID-19. Sequencing was performed with immunoSEQ multiplex PCR; in TCRdb, only in-frame clones are kept and a portion is missing. This sample has tens of thousands of clones, with 79% found just once. The sequenced sample consisted of peripheral blood. These receptors were collected from a man in his 70s with acute or convalescent COVID-19.

The chain joins TRBV12-5 to TRBJ1-1; no definite D call. CDR3 length: 13 amino acids. CDR1 is LGHNT, CDR2 FRNRAP, per germline. V was shortened by 4 bases and J by 5 bases, with 11 bases between the two germline ends. The CDR3 coding sequence is TGTGCTAGTGGTTCTGCGGGTATAACTGAAGCTTTCTTT. Its protein product is CASGSAGITEAFF.

A single count supports this clone. The genes are TRBV7-2 and TRBJ1-1; D remains unclear. The length of the CDR3 is 14 residues. Germline CDR1 is SGHTA and CDR2 is FQGNSA. V was pared by 5 bases and J by 0 bases, with 10 bases between. The CDR3 bases are TGTGCCAGCAGCCCCGGAGTATTGAACACTGAAGCTTTCTTT. This codes for CASSPGVLNTEAFF.

This clone was observed a few times. V is TRBV29-1 and J is TRBJ2-7; TRBD1 might be the D (6 bases). This CDR3 contains 13 residues. Germline CDR1 SQVTM, CDR2 ANQGSEA. V was cut by 4 bases and J by 6 bases, with 16 bases left in between. The CDR3 bases are TGCAGCGTTGTACAGGGACCCCTGAGCGAGCAGTACTTC. Its protein product is CSVVQGPLSEQYF.

This clone was seen just once. In this CDR3 the conserved last residue, phenylalanine or tryptophan, is missing, so a read error is likely. This chain joins TRBV6-2 or TRBV6-3 and TRBJ2-7; D perhaps matches TRBD1 (6 bases). CDR3 size: 15 residues. With 0 bases removed from V and 2 bases from J, the gap between germline ends came to 11 bases. The germline CDR1 and CDR2 sequences are MNHEY and SVGEGT. In DNA, the CDR3 is TGTGCCAGCAGTTACTCGAATACAGGGACCTACGAGCAGTACCTC. It yields the protein CASSYSNTGTYEQYL.

The DNA of the CDR3 is TGTGCCACCAGCACCCACGGTGGGAAGGAGGCCTACAATGAGCAGTTCTTC. It yields the protein CATSTHGGKEAYNEQFF. This chain joins TRBV15 and TRBJ2-1; D might be TRBD2 (5 bases). V was pared by 4 bases and J by 2 bases, with 18 bases between. CDR3 length equals 17 residues. Germline V gene data show CDR1 as LNHNV and CDR2 as YYDKDF (reference sequence).

The J gene is TRBJ2-3, the V gene TRBV7-9; 7 bases map to TRBD1. CDR3 size: 15 residues. CDR1 and CDR2 from the germline V gene are SEHNR and FQNEAQ (reference sequence). J gave up 2 bases and V 5 bases, and 7 bases lay outside the gene matches. The CDR3: CASSTRQGSTDTQYF. Written as DNA, the CDR3 is TGTGCCAGCAGCACTCGACAGGGTTCCACAGATACGCAGTATTTT.

V gene TRBV19 combines with J gene TRBJ1-6; 12 bases fit TRBD1. CDR3 length equals 17 residues. V trimming: 7 bases; J trimming: 11 bases; junction bases outside the gene matches: 15. Germline CDR1 reads LNHDA; CDR2 reads SQIVND (reference sequence). The CDR3 protein is CASTPGTGGALRTPLHF. For the CDR3, the DNA is TGTGCCAGTACCCCCGGGACAGGGGGCGCCCTAAGGACACCCCTCCACTTT.

The rearrangement uses TRBV27 and TRBJ1-5, with a weak D call TRBD1 (6 bases). The CDR3 consists of 15 residues. Trimming stripped 6 bases from V and 12 bases from J, with 24 bases between. CDR1 and CDR2 (germline): MNHEY, SMNVEV (reference sequence). CDR3 sequence: CASSLAFRTVRNQHF. CDR3 DNA: TGTGCCAGCAGCTTGGCCTTTCGGACAGTCCGAAACCAGCATTTT.

DNA of the CDR3: TGTGCCAGCAGTGCCCGCCGGACAGGGAGCAATCAGCCCCAGCATTTT. Translation gives CASSARRTGSNQPQHF. The J gene is TRBJ1-5, the V gene TRBV6-1; TRBD1 agrees at 8 bases. The V gene's germline CDR1 is MNHNS and CDR2 SASEGT. V lost 4 bases, J lost 1 base, and 6 bases stayed unmatched. This CDR3 is built from 16 residues.

The chain is built from TRBV4-1 and TRBJ1-1; TRBD1 matches at 8 bases. The CDR3 loop spans 14 amino acids. Germline V gene lookup returns CDR1 MGHRA and CDR2 YSYEKL. With 0 bases clipped from V and 5 bases from J, the junction kept 2 bases outside the gene matches. This CDR3 reads CASSQDHRGTEAFF. CDR3 coding DNA: TGCGCCAGCAGCCAAGATCACAGGGGGACTGAAGCTTTCTTT.

The chain has TRBV27 and TRBJ1-5, with D unresolved. The CDR3 spans 16 residues. Germline values: CDR1 MNHEY, CDR2 SMNVEV (reference sequence). V was pared by 4 bases and J by 0 bases, with 13 bases between. In DNA form, the CDR3 reads TGTGCCAGCAGTTCTAGCCCCAGGCATAGCAATCAGCCCCAGCATTTT. Amino acid sequence: CASSSSPRHSNQPQHF.

This clone was found once. The V and J genes are TRBV10-2 and TRBJ2-7; 12 nucleotides agree with TRBD2. CDR3 length: 13 amino acids. Trimming removed 8 bases from V and 7 bases from J; junction bases left unmatched: 6. CDR1 WSHSY and CDR2 SAAADI come from the germline V gene. The CDR3 sequence is CASGLAGGGEQYF. CDR3 in DNA: TGCGCCAGCGGGCTAGCGGGAGGGGGGGAGCAGTACTTC.

The rearrangement joins TRBV14 to TRBJ2-5; D is undetermined. The V and J ends lost 1 base and 5 bases respectively, with 8 bases between them. Germline V gene sequence: CDR1 SGHDN, CDR2 FVKESK. The CDR3 spans 13 residues. The CDR3 coding sequence is TGTGCCAGCAGCCAAGCTCCTAAGGAGACCCAGTACTTC. Encoded protein: CASSQAPKETQYF.